This T cell receptor (beta chain) originates from a study of cytomegalovirus exposure and HLA in healthy donors. The PCR made use of 60 Vbeta and 13 Jbeta primers. Some clones are missing from TCRdb's copy, which holds only in-frame ones; the method was immunoSEQ multiplex PCR. The table shows about 190,000 clones, with 70% to 75% occurring only once. In regard to this clone: What it recognizes is unknown.

Study conclusions and caveats: The investigators catalogued 150 or so TCR beta chains as cytomegalovirus-associated. Later on, a genetic analysis was performed. It linked a missense variant in DCLRE1C with V- and J-gene trimming of TCR beta.

The TCR sequence derives from a man aged 30-40 years in good health and CMV-seropositive. The specimen sequenced was PBMCs.

The CDR3 bases are TGTGCCAGCAGACTCCAGGGGCTAGCGGGAGTGGGGGAGCAGTACTTC. This gives the protein CASRLQGLAGVGEQYF. The gene calls are TRBV27 and TRBJ2-7, with 10 bases identical to TRBD2. V lost 6 bases and J lost 7; bases outside the gene matches: 15. Germline lookup yields CDR1 MNHEY and CDR2 SMNVEV (reference sequence). The CDR3 spans 16 residues.